The rows below give T cell receptor beta chains drawn from one sample of a study of CD8 T cells in Susac syndrome. Each CDR3 protein is one row after TCRdb ran MiXCR on the immunoSEQ multiplex PCR reads. The repertoire holds 100,000 to 150,000 distinct CDR3 sequences, approximately 95% seen once, with roughly 0.3% in the top ten. Sample: CD8+ T cells from PBMCs. The receptors shown here come from a human donor with multiple sclerosis. The CDR3 runs from the conserved cysteine through the conserved F or W. D genes are given only for firm matches. Some rows have no size entry. The others give once, few or many, or a class for an expanded clone.

CDR3,DNA,D,size,J,V
CASSNVLGGPNYGYTF,TGTGCCAGTAGTAACGTCCTAGGGGGGCCGAACTATGGCTACACCTTC,-,-,TRBJ1-2,TRBV19
CASSLFLDQPQHF,TGTGCCAGCAGCCTGTTTTTGGATCAGCCCCAGCATTTT,-,-,TRBJ1-5,TRBV5-6
CASGHRGFSYEQYF,TGTGCCAGCGGACATCGGGGATTTTCCTACGAGCAGTACTTC,-,-,TRBJ2-7,TRBV5-6
CASSFYKSDTEAFF,TGCGCCAGCAGCTTTTATAAATCGGACACTGAAGCTTTCTTT,-,-,TRBJ1-1,TRBV5-1
CSAPDRGHTGELFF,TGCAGTGCGCCGGACAGGGGGCACACCGGGGAGCTGTTTTTT,TRBD1,once,TRBJ2-2,TRBV20-1
CASSYSGVNTEAFF,TGTGCCAGCAGTTACTCCGGGGTGAACACTGAAGCTTTCTTT,-,-,TRBJ1-1,TRBV6-2/TRBV6-3
CASSAVIGPGELFF,TGTGCCAGCAGCGCCGTTATTGGTCCCGGGGAGCTGTTTTTT,-,once,TRBJ2-2,TRBV9
CASSSTGSEQFF,TGTGCCAGCAGCTCCACGGGGAGTGAGCAGTTCTTC,-,once,TRBJ2-1,TRBV13
CASSPRSGTPYEQYF,TGTGCCAGCAGTCCCCGATCCGGGACGCCCTACGAGCAGTACTTC,-,-,TRBJ2-7,TRBV27
CASSSRQGARSRTNEKLFF,TGTGCCAGCAGCTCCCGTCAGGGGGCGCGGAGTAGAACTAATGAAAAACTGTTTTTT,TRBD1,-,TRBJ1-4,TRBV5-4
CASSSLRTGGPYTEAFF,TGTGCCAGCAGCAGCCTCCGGACAGGGGGGCCTTACACTGAAGCTTTCTTT,TRBD1,-,TRBJ1-1,TRBV4-2
CASSLSKRGNEQFF,TGTGCCAGCAGTTTATCGAAAAGGGGCAATGAGCAGTTCTTC,-,-,TRBJ2-1,TRBV27
CASGFGQEGFF,TGTGCTAGTGGTTTTGGCCAGGAGGGGTTCTTC,-,once,TRBJ2-1,TRBV12-5
CASSLRSSGGTTQETQYF,TGTGCCAGCAGCTTAAGGTCTAGCGGGGGTACTACCCAAGAGACCCAGTACTTC,TRBD2,once,TRBJ2-5,TRBV13
CATSIRPGGDNEKLFF,TGTGCCACCAGCATTCGACCCGGTGGGGATAATGAAAAACTGTTTTTT,-,-,TRBJ1-4,TRBV15
CASSDVGNEQFF,TGTGCCAGCAGTGACGTGGGGAATGAGCAGTTCTTC,-,-,TRBJ2-1,TRBV6-1
CASIGQGVGPQHF,TGTGCCAGTATCGGGCAGGGGGTCGGGCCCCAGCATTTT,TRBD1,-,TRBJ1-5,TRBV19
CASSPGHEQFF,TGCGCCAGCAGCCCAGGCCATGAGCAGTTCTTC,-,-,TRBJ2-1,TRBV4-1
CASSQGSGRNYGYTF,TGTGCCAGCAGTCAGGGGTCGGGCAGGAACTATGGCTACACCTTC,-,-,TRBJ1-2,TRBV28
CASSLTPYEQYF,TGTGCCAGCAGTTTAACCCCGTACGAGCAGTACTTC,-,-,TRBJ2-7,TRBV12-3/TRBV12-4
CASSPLQTGNYGYTF,TGCGCCAGCAGCCCCCTGCAGACCGGGAACTATGGCTACACCTTC,-,-,TRBJ1-2,TRBV5-1
CASSLQGARGYTF,TGTGCCAGCAGTTTACAGGGGGCGCGGGGCTACACCTTC,TRBD1,-,TRBJ1-2,TRBV6-5
CAISESGGLSRGPQHF,TGTGCCATCAGTGAGTCGGGGGGGCTGAGTCGAGGGCCCCAGCATTTT,-,once,TRBJ1-5,TRBV10-3
CASSLARGETQYF,TGTGCCAGCAGTTTAGCCAGGGGAGAGACCCAGTACTTC,-,-,TRBJ2-5,TRBV28
CASSGRDRGRRGYTF,TGTGCCAGCAGCGGCCGGGACAGGGGGCGACGTGGCTACACCTTC,TRBD1,once,TRBJ1-2,TRBV7-2
CAWSPKGRSQAGIQYF,TGTGCCTGGAGTCCTAAGGGGAGGAGCCAGGCGGGCATTCAGTACTTC,-,-,TRBJ2-4,TRBV30
CASSPDGSYNEQFF,TGTGCCAGCAGTCCCGACGGGTCCTACAATGAGCAGTTCTTC,-,-,TRBJ2-1,TRBV27
CASSLSAQAYNSPLHF,TGTGCCAGCAGTTTATCGGCCCAGGCCTATAATTCACCCCTCCACTTT,-,-,TRBJ1-6,TRBV27
CATSGEGVETQYF,TGTGCCACCAGCGGGGAGGGAGTGGAGACCCAGTACTTC,TRBD2,-,TRBJ2-5,TRBV24-1
CATSRTAGDPNEKLFF,TGTGCCACCAGCAGAACCGCAGGGGACCCTAATGAAAAACTGTTTTTT,-,-,TRBJ1-4,TRBV15
CASSLVQGGAETQYF,TGTGCCAGCAGCTTAGTACAGGGTGGCGCCGAGACCCAGTACTTC,-,-,TRBJ2-5,TRBV7-9
CSVGGGNGNTIYF,TGCAGCGTTGGAGGGGGTAACGGAAACACCATATATTTT,-,once,TRBJ1-3,TRBV29-1
CASSPDRWGTEAFF,TGTGCCAGCAGTCCTGACAGGTGGGGGACTGAAGCTTTCTTT,-,once,TRBJ1-1,TRBV11-2
CASSTKLSGNTEAFF,TGTGCCAGTAGTACGAAGCTATCAGGTAACACTGAAGCTTTCTTT,-,once,TRBJ1-1,TRBV19
CASSLGTGGGQPQHF,TGTGCCAGCAGTTTAGGGACAGGGGGAGGTCAGCCCCAGCATTTT,TRBD1,once,TRBJ1-5,TRBV27
CASSQGFADTQYF,TGTGCCAGCAGCCAGGGTTTTGCAGATACGCAGTATTTT,-,-,TRBJ2-3,TRBV28
CASSGSGGAGEQYF,TGTGCCAGCAGCGGTAGCGGGGGGGCGGGAGAGCAGTACTTC,TRBD2,-,TRBJ2-7,TRBV9
CAWSTWTAYNEQFF,TGTGCCTGGAGTACCTGGACAGCTTACAATGAGCAGTTCTTC,-,-,TRBJ2-1,TRBV30
CASSFEGWANEKLFF,TGTGCCAGCAGTTTCGAGGGGTGGGCTAATGAAAAACTGTTTTTT,-,-,TRBJ1-4,TRBV12-3/TRBV12-4
CASSPPDRVRGYTF,TGTGCCAGCAGCCCGCCCGACAGGGTTCGGGGCTACACCTTC,TRBD1,-,TRBJ1-2,TRBV7-2
CSVGQGALNTEAFF,TGCAGCGTTGGGCAGGGCGCCCTGAACACTGAAGCTTTCTTT,-,-,TRBJ1-1,TRBV29-1